This T cell receptor beta chain was sequenced during a study of blood T cell repertoires in COVID-19 (TCRdb year 2020). Looking at the study overall: The collaborator samples originated in the United States, Italy and Spain and spanned the acute and convalescent phases of COVID-19. The prospective study material was composed of cDNA or gDNA derived from T cells, B-cell-depleted T cells, or PBMCs. Subjects who had been exposed to COVID-19, were actively infected with it, or had recovered from it provided the deeply sampled blood TCRbeta repertoires that made up the dataset. The repertoires were released in a freely available public database meant as a resource for research on the immune response to SARS-CoV-2. Samples were obtained from the ongoing ImmuneRACE study (first 160 participants) and from some 1,200 subjects provided by 6 global collaborators. The sample metadata nearly always contained a de-identified subject ID, COVID-19 status, age in years and sex. Where available, HLA class I and class II types were taken from metadata supplied by the sample provider and were not determined by assay-based typing.

Inclusive of the bounding cysteine and phenylalanine, the CDR3 is 15 residues long. The DNA shown is the 45-base CDR3, in frame from base 1. CDR1 KGHSH and CDR2 LQKENI were looked up in the germline V gene. Relative to germline, V is missing 2 bases and J is missing 1 base, with 3 bases of the junction outside any gene match. Participants in the prospective study were aged about 18 to 100 years, lived in under 30 United States geographic areas, and enrolled through a virtual design. To assign participants to cohorts, the prospective study relied on clinical history that participants themselves reported in a screening survey and a study questionnaire. Exposed participants had been in contact with someone with a PCR-confirmed or clinician-diagnosed COVID-19 case within 2 weeks of study entry. Each participant in the prospective study had whole blood, serum and a nasopharyngeal or oropharyngeal swab collected by mobile phlebotomists. Participants in the prospective study had the option to provide additional blood draws and questionnaires over a roughly two-month period. Prospective study blood samples were shipped either frozen or at room temperature before DNA extraction.

A note on this clone: Its antigen is currently not known. No much larger clone exists at a distance of one base, and base qualities are not known.

The immunoSEQ Assay, a bias-controlled multiplex PCR, was used to amplify TCRbeta CDR3 regions from genomic DNA. Turning to the authors' computational methods: Within the assay, amplification of reference gene primers was used to estimate how many nucleated cells each sample contained. Sequence reads were collapsed and filtered to measure the absolute abundance of every unique TCRbeta CDR3 rearrangement. For each sample, productive Simpson clonality was calculated as the square root of Simpson's diversity index over productive rearrangements. TCRdb carries this immuneACCESS record with in-frame sequences only. Its versions omit some clonotypes, under half of them owing to an unresolved V gene in the studies checked, with the rest unexplained. V and J calls and clone size follow that table, whereas D and trimming were derived from the DNA. In all, the sample holds about 370,000 clones, and approximately 89% of those were seen once. The ten largest clones capture roughly 0.86% of the sample.

What the authors observed across the whole study: How much clinical and demographic metadata was included differed by source and by participant, and the metadata was provided uncurated.

The clonotype was recovered from a woman aged 40 to 50 who had been exposed to COVID-19. The chain uses TRBV18 and TRBJ2-5; the junction holds 8 bases that match TRBD2. The material sequenced was PBMCs or T cells enriched from blood (not recorded which). The encoded CDR3 is CASSPRLATQETQYF. DNA sequence: TGTGCCAGCTCACCAAGACTAGCGACCCAAGAGACCCAGTACTTC.